This T cell receptor beta chain is from a study of blood T cell repertoires in COVID-19. Study context: Sites across the United States, Italy and Spain contributed samples from acute and convalescent COVID-19.

In the original analysis: By means of reference gene primer amplification, nucleated cell counts were estimated. Generated by immunoSEQ multiplex PCR, the TCRdb table keeps only in-frame clones and is missing some. The DNA was the basis for D and trimming; V, J and clone size are from that table. This sample has about 67,000 clones, with approximately 88% found just once. Germline V gene lookup returns CDR1 SGHVS and CDR2 FQNEAQ. This CDR3 has 14 residues. After removal of 5 bases from V and 5 bases from J, the junction contained 7 bases not matched to a gene. The receptor was derived from a woman aged 55 to 70 with acute or convalescent COVID-19. This chain joins TRBV7-8 and TRBJ2-5; TRBD1 aligns across 8 bases. Sequencing was done on a sample of peripheral blood. The CDR3: CASSRTGPSETQYF. CDR3 DNA sequence: TGTGCCAGCAGCCGGACAGGGCCGTCGGAGACCCAGTACTTC.